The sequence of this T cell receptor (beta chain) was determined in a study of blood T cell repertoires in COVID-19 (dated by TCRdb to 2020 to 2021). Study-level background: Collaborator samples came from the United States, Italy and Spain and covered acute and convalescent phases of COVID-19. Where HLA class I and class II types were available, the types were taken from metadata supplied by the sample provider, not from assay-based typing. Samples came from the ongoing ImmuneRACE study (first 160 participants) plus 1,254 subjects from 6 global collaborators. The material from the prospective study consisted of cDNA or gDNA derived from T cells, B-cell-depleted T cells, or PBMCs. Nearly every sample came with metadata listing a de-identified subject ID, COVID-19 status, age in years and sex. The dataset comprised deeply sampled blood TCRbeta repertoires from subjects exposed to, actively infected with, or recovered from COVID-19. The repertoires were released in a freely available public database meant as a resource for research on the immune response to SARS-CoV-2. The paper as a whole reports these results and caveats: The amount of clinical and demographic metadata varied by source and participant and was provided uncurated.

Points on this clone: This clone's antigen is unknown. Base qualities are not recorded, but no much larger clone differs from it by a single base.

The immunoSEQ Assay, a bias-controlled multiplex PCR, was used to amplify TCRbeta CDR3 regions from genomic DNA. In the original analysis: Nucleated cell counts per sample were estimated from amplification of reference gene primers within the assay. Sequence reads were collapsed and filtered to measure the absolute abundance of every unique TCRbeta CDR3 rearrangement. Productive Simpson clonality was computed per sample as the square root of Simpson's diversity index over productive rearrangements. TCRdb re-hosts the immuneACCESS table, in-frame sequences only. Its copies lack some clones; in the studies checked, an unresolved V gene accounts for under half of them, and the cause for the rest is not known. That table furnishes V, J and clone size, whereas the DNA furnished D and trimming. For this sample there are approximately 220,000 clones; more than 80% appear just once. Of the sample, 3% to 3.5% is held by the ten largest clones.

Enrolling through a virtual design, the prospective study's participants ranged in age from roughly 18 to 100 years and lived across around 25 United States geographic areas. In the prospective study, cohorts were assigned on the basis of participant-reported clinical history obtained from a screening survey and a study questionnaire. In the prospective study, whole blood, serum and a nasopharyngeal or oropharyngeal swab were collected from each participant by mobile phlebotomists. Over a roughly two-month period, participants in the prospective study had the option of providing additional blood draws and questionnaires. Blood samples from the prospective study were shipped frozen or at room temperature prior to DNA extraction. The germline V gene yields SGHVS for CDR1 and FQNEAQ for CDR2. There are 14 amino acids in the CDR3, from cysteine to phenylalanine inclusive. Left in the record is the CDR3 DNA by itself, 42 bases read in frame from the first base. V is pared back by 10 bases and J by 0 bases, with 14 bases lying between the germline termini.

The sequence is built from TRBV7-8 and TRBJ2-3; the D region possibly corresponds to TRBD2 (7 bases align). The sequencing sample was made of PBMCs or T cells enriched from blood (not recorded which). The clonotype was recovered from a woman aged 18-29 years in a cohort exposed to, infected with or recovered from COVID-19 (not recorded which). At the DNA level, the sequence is TGTGCCACTACGCGGGGGCTTAGCACAGATACGCAGTATTTT. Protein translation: CATTRGLSTDTQYF.